One TCR beta chain is described in this entry. Its antigen is currently unknown. Assays captured around 97,000 TCR templates per sample. Produced via immunoSEQ multiplex PCR; TCRdb's table is partial and in-frame only. The sample has more than 85,000 clones, 80% to 95% seen once. The CDR3 extends over 16 amino acids. The germline CDR1 and CDR2 sequences are SGHAT and FQNNGV. Germline trimming cut 3 bases from V and 3 bases from J; bases unmatched to any gene: 7. This sample is drawn from a study of siplizumab effects on memory and regulatory T cells. Overall study findings and caveats: Significant reduction of alloreactive sequences traceable to unstimulated CD4+ memory cells was observed with siplizumab. Naive T cells seemed more diverse than memory cells and seemed major alloresponse contributors.

J is TRBJ2-2 and V is TRBV11-2; 7 nucleotides align to TRBD1. The clonotype comes from a human donor in good health. Sequencing used CD4+ T cells sorted from blood. This CDR3 reads CASSFRGSVDTGELFF. The CDR3 DNA sequence: TGTGCCAGCAGCTTCAGGGGGTCGGTGGACACCGGGGAGCTGTTTTTT.